This is a list of T cell receptor beta chains from one sample in a study of T cell repertoires in cytomegalovirus infection. Their recognized antigens are unknown. A single record per CDR3 protein comes from TCRdb applying MiXCR to the reads. The profile covers roughly 310,000 distinct CDR3 sequences, with roughly 29% appearing a single time and 20% taken by the ten largest. This specimen was cultured PBMCs, taken from culture after CMV antigen stimulation. The source of these receptors is a human donor in good health (CMV status not recorded). Some clones in this sample may be carry-over from other donors' samples. The CDR3 runs from the conserved cysteine through the conserved F or W. Fields, in order: clone size, J gene, V gene, D gene, CDR3 protein, CDR3 DNA. A D gene is named only where the DNA matches it firmly. Size tells how often a clone was seen (once, few, many) or the class of an expanded clone, and some rows leave it out.

. TRBJ2-2 TRBV24-1 . CATGPSGDIAGELFF TGTGCCACCGGCCCTTCAGGGGACATTGCCGGGGAGCTGTTTTTT
few TRBJ1-2 TRBV7-2 . CASSLVGYTF TGTGCCAGCAGCTTAGTTGGCTACACCTTC
. TRBJ1-5 TRBV12-3/TRBV12-4 TRBD1 CASSKDRDGNQPQHF TGTGCCAGCAGTAAAGACAGGGACGGCAATCAGCCCCAGCATTTT
few TRBJ1-2 TRBV4-1 . CASSQVSGYYGYTF TGCGCCAGCAGCCAAGTATCCGGGTACTATGGCTACACCTTC
. TRBJ2-1 TRBV15 . CATSRDRGRGWNEQFF TGTGCCACCAGCAGAGATCGAGGCAGGGGCTGGAATGAGCAGTTCTTC
. TRBJ2-7 TRBV6-1 TRBD1 CASSFGTGAYEQYF TGTGCCAGCAGCTTCGGGACAGGGGCCTACGAGCAGTACTTC
. TRBJ2-1 TRBV28 . CASSLGDPGEQFF TGTGCCAGCAGCCTAGGGGACCCCGGAGAGCAGTTCTTC
. TRBJ2-1 TRBV5-1 TRBD2 CASSSASGNNEQFF TGCGCCAGCAGCTCGGCTAGCGGAAACAATGAGCAGTTCTTC
few TRBJ2-2 TRBV19 . CASSPRNTGELFF TGTGCCAGTAGTCCGAGGAACACCGGGGAGCTGTTTTTT
few TRBJ1-2 TRBV7-2 TRBD1 CASSQGQGVYGYTF TGTGCCAGCAGCCAGGGACAGGGAGTCTATGGCTACACCTTC
many TRBJ2-1 TRBV5-6 TRBD2 CASSAGTSVDEQFF TGTGCCAGCAGCGCCGGGACTAGCGTCGATGAGCAGTTCTTC
. TRBJ1-5 TRBV27 . CASRASGNQPQHF TGTGCCAGCAGGGCGAGTGGAAATCAGCCCCAGCATTTT
. TRBJ2-6 TRBV9 . CASSVPTATGANVLTF TGTGCCAGCAGCGTTCCCACAGCGACTGGGGCCAACGTCCTGACTTTC
many TRBJ2-3 TRBV12-5 . CASGPPGGGTQYF TGTGCTAGTGGTCCACCCGGGGGAGGTACGCAGTATTTT
. TRBJ2-2 TRBV7-2 . CASSSNLRVNTGELFF TGTGCCAGCAGCTCCAACCTTAGGGTGAACACCGGGGAGCTGTTTTTT
. TRBJ1-2 TRBV7-3 TRBD1 CASSLSRDSYGYTF TGTGCCAGCAGCTTAAGCCGGGACAGCTATGGCTACACCTTC
. TRBJ2-3 TRBV29-1 . CSAEGGEGPDTQYF TGCAGCGCTGAAGGGGGGGAGGGCCCAGATACGCAGTATTTT
few TRBJ2-3 TRBV6-6 . CASKPLSGTDTQYF TGTGCCAGCAAGCCTTTGTCGGGCACAGATACGCAGTATTTT
. TRBJ2-7 TRBV6-6 . CASISGPTFYEQYF TGTGCCAGCATCTCGGGCCCCACCTTCTACGAGCAGTACTTC
few TRBJ2-3 TRBV7-6 . CASSLLRWGSSTDTQYF TGTGCCAGCAGCTTACTCCGGTGGGGATCTAGCACAGATACGCAGTATTTT
. TRBJ1-1 TRBV5-1 . CASSQRRNTEAFF TGCGCCAGCAGCCAGAGGCGGAACACTGAAGCTTTCTTT
. TRBJ2-2 TRBV10-3 . CAIRPGDTGELFF TGTGCCATCAGACCAGGGGACACCGGGGAGCTGTTTTTT
. TRBJ2-7 TRBV2 TRBD1 CASIPRTGNPYEQYF TGTGCCAGCATTCCACGGACAGGGAATCCCTACGAGCAGTACTTC
. TRBJ2-7 TRBV7-2 TRBD2 CASSLTGGAISYEQYF TGTGCCAGCAGCTTAACGGGGGGGGCTATCTCCTACGAGCAGTACTTC
. TRBJ2-3 TRBV7-9 . CASSSGTQSTDTQYF TGTGCCAGCAGCTCCGGGACACAGAGCACAGATACGCAGTATTTT